A selection of T cell receptor beta chains follows, all from one sample in a study of shared clonotypes between healthy human individuals. Clones were sequenced by immunoSEQ multiplex PCR, and TCRdb holds only the in-frame ones, with some missing. There are some 2.1 million clones in the sample; about 94% occur only once, and 1.1% lies in the top ten. Sequencing was performed on naive CD8+ T cells sorted from blood. Receptors were obtained from a man younger than 35 in good health. Both conserved end residues are part of each CDR3. Each record gives: J gene, V gene, CDR3 protein.

j_call: TRBJ2-3; v_call: TRBV5-8; cdr3_aa: CASSPTADTQYF
j_call: TRBJ1-2; v_call: TRBV7-9; cdr3_aa: CASSPGQGDPYGYTF
j_call: TRBJ1-1; v_call: TRBV29-1; cdr3_aa: CSVELGGGLTEAFF
j_call: TRBJ2-2; v_call: TRBV6-1; cdr3_aa: CATWVITGELFF
j_call: TRBJ2-2; v_call: TRBV4-1; cdr3_aa: CASSQDRGAGGHTGELFF
j_call: TRBJ1-2; v_call: TRBV7-3; cdr3_aa: CASSLTGPGHTF
j_call: TRBJ2-7; v_call: TRBV5-1; cdr3_aa: CASSPPSGGIEQYF
j_call: TRBJ2-3; v_call: TRBV7-9; cdr3_aa: CASSTTSGVITDTQYF
j_call: TRBJ2-1; v_call: TRBV11-3; cdr3_aa: CASSSTAEQGDEQFF
j_call: TRBJ2-7; v_call: TRBV5-6; cdr3_aa: CASSPGLAGGYEQYF
j_call: TRBJ2-7; v_call: TRBV10-2; cdr3_aa: CASSEGGVYEQYF
j_call: TRBJ1-2; v_call: TRBV27; cdr3_aa: CASSFGEHYGYTF
j_call: TRBJ1-2; v_call: TRBV6-6; cdr3_aa: CASSYLPRGAAYGYTF
j_call: TRBJ1-1; v_call: TRBV2; cdr3_aa: CASSYLLNTEAFF
j_call: TRBJ2-7; v_call: TRBV5-6; cdr3_aa: CASSLSLRSSYEQYF
j_call: TRBJ2-7; v_call: TRBV7-8; cdr3_aa: CASSPGGLVYEQYF
j_call: TRBJ2-3; v_call: TRBV11-2; cdr3_aa: CASSLGQAGADTQYF
j_call: TRBJ2-5; v_call: TRBV6-5; cdr3_aa: CASRGTLQETQYF
j_call: TRBJ1-2; v_call: TRBV9; cdr3_aa: CASSVQGANYGYTF
j_call: TRBJ2-7; v_call: TRBV7-9; cdr3_aa: CASSHISGEQYF
j_call: TRBJ2-6; v_call: TRBV29-1; cdr3_aa: CSVEARRTGANVLTF
j_call: TRBJ1-2; v_call: TRBV5-1; cdr3_aa: CASSYGSGTAYGYTF
j_call: TRBJ1-5; v_call: TRBV4-3; cdr3_aa: CASSQDLHVANQPQHF
j_call: TRBJ1-1; v_call: TRBV6-5; cdr3_aa: CASGPNTEAFF
j_call: TRBJ1-2; v_call: TRBV10-1; cdr3_aa: CASSATKTGGSDYGYTF
j_call: TRBJ1-1; v_call: TRBV7-9; cdr3_aa: CASSLPSAQGNTEAFF
j_call: TRBJ2-7; v_call: TRBV29-1; cdr3_aa: CSVEESGRIYEQYF